Sequencing of this T cell receptor beta chain was carried out in a study of radiation and T cells in renal cell carcinoma. Sequenced by immunoSEQ multiplex PCR; TCRdb stores in-frame clones only, minus some. Of about 59,000 clones listed, roughly three quarters are singletons. Study-level findings and limits: No pretreatment tumor biopsies were available for baseline clonotypes. In blood, top tumor clones expanded by 2 weeks, shrinking by 4.

With respect to this clone: Antigen unknown.

V shed 0 bases, J shed 8 bases, and the junction held 8 bases outside the gene matches. CDR1 and CDR2 from the germline V gene are SGHRS and YFSETQ. The CDR3 runs 15 residues. Regarding time point: baseline pretreatment blood. Treatment defined: 15 Gy SBRT to primary tumor, nephrectomy 4 weeks later. Radiation-treated patients gave blood at baseline, week 2 and week 4. The tumor was a clear cell renal cell carcinoma. The gene calls are TRBV5-1 and TRBJ1-2, with TRBD1 identical over 9 bases. Sequencing used blood, obtained from a patient whose treatment included radiotherapy and nephrectomy. The clonotype comes from a man in his 60s with renal cell carcinoma. The CDR3 DNA follows: TGCGCCAGCAGCTTGGTCGCACAGGGGGCAGAGGGCTACACCTTC. It codes for CASSLVAQGAEGYTF.